Shown below are 29 T cell receptor beta chains from a single sample sequenced in a study of blood T cell repertoires in COVID-19. Method: immunoSEQ multiplex PCR; TCRdb's copy keeps in-frame clones and lacks some. Seen here are around 140,000 clones, approximately 79% observed once, and the top ten hold around 2.4%. Input material: PBMCs or T cells enriched from blood (not recorded which). Every receptor here comes from a man aged 40-50 years with acute COVID-19.

V gene TRBV2 combines with J gene TRBJ1-6; possibly TRBD1 for D (5 bases). There are 17 residues in the CDR3. V lost 6 bases and J 6 bases, leaving 21 bases between the germline ends. Germline CDR1 reads SNHLY; CDR2 reads FYNNEI. The CDR3 loop reads CASRSDIEWGSNSPLHF. In DNA, the CDR3 is TGTGCCAGCAGATCGGACATTGAGTGGGGTAGTAATTCACCCCTCCACTTT.

This sequence joins TRBV28 and TRBJ2-5; D perhaps matches TRBD2 (5 bases). CDR3 length: 13 residues. Germline CDR1 reads MDHEN; CDR2 reads SYDVKM. V was cut by 3 bases and J by 8 bases, with 13 bases left in between. The CDR3 DNA reads as TGTGCCAGCAGTTTTTCCTCCCCGGGAACCCAGTACTTC. It specifies CASSFSSPGTQYF.

The rearrangement links TRBV5-1 to TRBJ2-5; 11 positions agree with TRBD2. After removal of 0 bases from V and 7 bases from J, the junction contained 5 bases not matched to a gene. This CDR3 contains 15 residues. In germline, CDR1 is SGHRS, CDR2 YFSETQ. The CDR3 DNA is TGCGCCAGCAGCTTGGGACTAGCGGGATGGGGGACCCAGTACTTC. Translation gives CASSLGLAGWGTQYF. Based on the CDR3 plus reference TRBV5-1 and TRBJ2-5, the full variable domain is KAGVTQTPRYLIKTRGQQVTLSCSPISGHRSVSWYQQTPGQGLQFLFEYFSETQRNKGNFPGRFSGRQFSNSRSEMNVSTLELGDSALYLCASSLGLAGWGTQYFGPGTRLLVL.

This chain joins TRBV10-3 and TRBJ1-1; 7 bases are a match to TRBD1. V gave up 3 bases and J gave up 3 bases; unmatched junction bases: 4. The germline V gene encodes CDR1 ENHRY and CDR2 SYGVKD. The CDR3 covers 14 residues. The CDR3 protein is CAISDRTGHTEAFF. Here the CDR3 DNA reads TGTGCCATCAGTGACCGGACAGGCCACACTGAAGCTTTCTTT.

The chain couples TRBV19 to TRBJ1-4; 10 nucleotides match TRBD1. The length of the CDR3 is 14 residues. Germline-derived CDR1 and CDR2 are LNHDA and SQIVND (reference sequence). V lost 5 bases, J lost 10 bases, and 7 bases stayed unmatched. The CDR3 coding sequence is TGTGCCAGTAGTGACAGGGGGCTGGTAGGAAAACTGTTTTTT. This translates into CASSDRGLVGKLFF.

The chain uses TRBV9 and TRBJ2-7, with TRBD2 matching 11 bases. Per the germline V gene, CDR1 is SGDLS and CDR2 is YYNGEE. The trim removed 5 bases at V and 3 bases at J, leaving 7 bases unmatched. The CDR3 spans 15 residues. The CDR3 sequence is CASSATSGGLYEQYF. In DNA form, the CDR3 reads TGTGCCAGCAGTGCTACTAGCGGGGGCCTCTACGAGCAGTACTTC.

This clone was detected a few times. This sequence joins TRBV7-9 and TRBJ1-4, with a weak D call TRBD1 (6 bases). The ends were cut back, 1 base at V and 8 bases at J, with 14 bases in the middle. CDR3 length: 15 residues. Germline V lookup: CDR1 SEHNR, CDR2 FQNEAQ (reference sequence). This CDR3 reads CASSLDLYREEKLFF. The CDR3 DNA reads as TGTGCCAGCAGCTTAGACTTATACAGGGAAGAAAAACTGTTTTTT.

The CDR3 bases are TGCGCCAGCAGCCTTGAGACAGGGGTAGGTAATTCACCCCTCCACTTT. Translating it yields CASSLETGVGNSPLHF. The chain carries TRBV5-1 and TRBJ1-6; 8 bases map to TRBD1. Germline CDR1 is SGHRS and CDR2 is YFSETQ. The CDR3 has 16 residues. Trimming took 4 bases from V and 6 from J; bases not matched to a gene: 9.

The gene calls are TRBV11-3 and TRBJ2-3; tentative D call: TRBD1 (6 bases). V lost 5 bases, J lost 1 base, and 22 bases lay in between. The CDR3 runs 18 residues. CDR1 SGHNT and CDR2 YENEEA come from the germline V gene. The CDR3 bases are TGTGCCAGCAGCCAGCAGCCTCCAGGGGCTTCGGGCACAGATACGCAGTATTTT. This sequence encodes CASSQQPPGASGTDTQYF.

J is TRBJ1-4 and V is TRBV11-2; 8 bases are shared with TRBD1. CDR1 SGHAT and CDR2 FQNNGV come from the germline V gene. This CDR3 has 13 amino acids. Trimming removed 5 bases from V and 8 bases from J; junction bases left unmatched: 4. The CDR3 coding sequence is TGTGCCAGCAGCCTACAGGGGGGGGAAAAACTGTTTTTT. This codes for CASSLQGGEKLFF.

The CDR3 region has the DNA TGTGCCAGCAGTTTAACAGGGCTTCCCACCTCTGGGGCCAACGTCCTGACTTTC. Translating it yields CASSLTGLPTSGANVLTF. The rearrangement links TRBV27 to TRBJ2-6; D is perhaps TRBD1 (6 bases). Germline assignment: CDR1 MNHEY and CDR2 SMNVEV (reference sequence). CDR3 length: 18 residues. The V and J ends lost 2 bases and 0 bases respectively, with 14 bases between them.

J is TRBJ2-7 and V is TRBV28; no definite D call. The germline CDR1 and CDR2 sequences are MDHEN and SYDVKM. Trimming removed 3 bases at V and 0 bases at J, with 9 bases between. The CDR3 spans 14 residues. CDR3 in amino acids: CASSLPESSYEQYF. The CDR3 nucleotides are TGTGCCAGCAGTTTGCCGGAGAGCTCCTACGAGCAGTACTTC.

The V and J genes are TRBV6-5 and TRBJ1-5, with D maybe TRBD1 (5 bases). Germline V gene lookup returns CDR1 MNHEY and CDR2 SVGAGI. The CDR3 extends over 14 amino acids. The ends were cut back, 2 bases at V and 9 bases at J, with 14 bases in the middle. CDR3 in amino acids: CASSYLAGRGPQHF. The CDR3 coding sequence is TGTGCCAGCAGTTACCTGGCGGGGAGGGGGCCCCAGCATTTT.

The chain employs TRBV11-3 and TRBJ2-1, with a possible D match to TRBD2 (6 bases). The germline CDR1 and CDR2 sequences are SGHNT and YENEEA. Trimming took off 1 base at V and 7 bases at J, with 14 bases between the two ends. The CDR3 has 15 residues. The CDR3 coding sequence is TGTGCCAGCAGCTTAGGCGGGGCAAGTGGTAATGAGCAGTTCTTC. Residues: CASSLGGASGNEQFF.

The V and J genes are TRBV13 and TRBJ1-1, with TRBD1 as a possible D gene (6 bases). There are 15 residues in the CDR3. CDR1 and CDR2 from the germline V gene are PRHDT and FYEKMQ (reference sequence). V shed 2 bases and J shed 3 bases, with 13 bases lying between them. In DNA form, the CDR3 reads TGTGCCAGCAGCTTATTCCGGGACATAGACACTGAAGCTTTCTTT. Residues: CASSLFRDIDTEAFF.

This chain links TRBV5-1 with TRBJ1-6, with 12 bases aligning to TRBD1. V was pared by 4 bases and J by 7 bases, with 6 bases of the junction left unmatched. CDR1 and CDR2 from the germline V gene are SGHRS and YFSETQ. The CDR3 length is 16 residues. In nucleotides, the CDR3 is TGCGCCAGCAGCCTGGGACAGGGGGCTTCGAATTCACCCCTCCACTTT. Protein sequence: CASSLGQGASNSPLHF.

This chain uses TRBV27 with TRBJ2-2; a possible D gene is TRBD2 (6 bases). The V and J ends lost 3 bases and 3 bases respectively, with 14 bases between them. The CDR3 covers 16 residues. Looked up from germline, CDR1 is MNHEY and CDR2 is SMNVEV (reference sequence). The CDR3 spells CASSFSGTPYTGELFF. CDR3 sequence (DNA): TGTGCCAGCAGTTTCTCCGGGACTCCTTACACCGGGGAGCTGTTTTTT.

The rearrangement uses TRBV6-5 and TRBJ1-1; D is unresolved. Germline CDR1 reads MNHEY; CDR2 reads SVGAGI. V shed 7 bases and J shed 3 bases, with 18 bases lying between them. This CDR3 has 15 amino acids. The CDR3 is CASTINPNSDTEAFF. The DNA of the CDR3 is TGTGCCAGCACAATAAACCCAAACTCGGACACTGAAGCTTTCTTT.

The V call is TRBV28, the J call TRBJ2-1; D may be TRBD2 (6 bases). Per the germline V gene, CDR1 is MDHEN and CDR2 is SYDVKM. V was trimmed by 1 base and J by 5 bases, leaving 12 bases between them. This CDR3 is 15 amino acids long. The CDR3 nucleotides read TGTGCCAGCAGTTTATCGGAGGGTTGGCACAATGAGCAGTTCTTC. This translates into CASSLSEGWHNEQFF.

The chain couples TRBV19 to TRBJ1-1; D unresolved. The CDR3 covers 14 residues. The V gene lost 7 bases and the J gene lost 0 bases, with 12 bases spanning the gap. Germline values: CDR1 LNHDA, CDR2 SQIVND (reference sequence). CDR3 nucleotide sequence: TGTGCCAGTAATGACAACAGCATGAACACTGAAGCTTTCTTT. Its translation is CASNDNSMNTEAFF.

The rearrangement links TRBV28 to TRBJ1-2, with a possible D match to TRBD1 (5 bases). V was shortened by 3 bases and J by 3 bases, with 8 bases between the two germline ends. Germline-derived CDR1 and CDR2 are MDHEN and SYDVKM. CDR3 length: 13 amino acids. CDR3 region: CASSFGRDYGYTF. CDR3 bases: TGTGCCAGCAGTTTTGGCAGGGACTATGGCTACACCTTC.

This chain links TRBV7-9 with TRBJ1-6; TRBD1 aligns across 7 bases. The V gene end was trimmed by 7 bases and the J gene end by 7 bases; junction bases not matched to a gene: 10. The CDR3 extends over 15 amino acids. Germline CDR1 reads SEHNR; CDR2 reads FQNEAQ (reference sequence). In DNA, the CDR3 is TGTGCCAGCAAATCAACCGGGACAGCGAATTCACCCCTCCACTTT. Translation gives CASKSTGTANSPLHF.

The chain couples TRBV28 to TRBJ1-1, with D possibly TRBD1 on 5 matching bases. Germline V CDR1 and CDR2: MDHEN, SYDVKM. The CDR3 runs 15 residues. The V end lost 6 bases, the J end lost 4 bases, and 18 bases lay between the germline ends. The CDR3 bases are TGTGCCAGCAGCCATGGGGGGGATCTGAGCACTGAAGCTTTCTTT. It codes for CASSHGGDLSTEAFF.

The chain carries TRBV27 and TRBJ1-2; 8 bases map to TRBD1. The length of the CDR3 is 13 residues. The V segment lost 7 bases and the J segment 6 bases; nucleotides outside the gene matches: 7. CDR1 and CDR2 (germline): MNHEY, SMNVEV (reference sequence). The CDR3 DNA reads TGTGCCAGCAAGGACAGGGCTGGGGATGGCTACACCTTC. Amino acid sequence: CASKDRAGDGYTF.

The chain is built from TRBV15 and TRBJ2-3; unclear D gene. The V and J ends lost 0 bases and 2 bases respectively, with 9 bases between them. The CDR3 sequence is 15 residues long. The V gene's germline CDR1 is LNHNV and CDR2 YYDKDF (reference sequence). The CDR3 sequence is CATSRDNIYTDTQYF. In DNA, the CDR3 is TGTGCCACCAGCAGAGATAACATTTACACAGATACGCAGTATTTT.

This clone was counted many times. The rearrangement uses TRBV6-4 and TRBJ2-6, with D unresolved. Germline CDR1 is MRHNA and CDR2 is SNTAGT. The V end lost 7 bases, the J end lost 4 bases, and 26 bases lay between the germline ends. The CDR3 loop spans 19 amino acids. The CDR3 DNA sequence: TGTGCCAGCACCTTGACGCTTGACGAGAGCCCCGGGGGGGCCAACGTCCTGACTTTC. Its protein is CASTLTLDESPGGANVLTF.

This clone was detected only a few times. The rearrangement uses TRBV3-1 (or the pseudogene TRBV3-2) and TRBJ2-7, with 10 bases fitting TRBD2. The CDR3 consists of 15 residues. CDR1 LGHDT and CDR2 YNNKEL come from the germline V gene (reference sequence). J lost 2 bases, V lost 3 bases, and 4 bases had no gene match. The CDR3 region has the DNA TGTGCCAGCAGCCAGGGGACTAGCGTTACCTACGAGCAGTACTTC. This encodes CASSQGTSVTYEQYF.

The CDR3 nucleotides read TGTGCCAGTAGTTCACAGGGGGCGAAGGCAGAGACCCAGTACTTC. This sequence encodes CASSSQGAKAETQYF. The chain is built from TRBV19 and TRBJ2-5; 9 positions agree with TRBD1. Per germline, CDR1 LNHDA and CDR2 SQIVND (reference sequence). The CDR3 is made up of 15 amino acids. Trimming took 5 bases from V and 4 from J; bases not matched to a gene: 8.

The chain carries TRBV9 and TRBJ1-6, with 7 bases identical to TRBD1. With V trimmed by 0 bases and J by 9 bases, 9 bases remained unmatched. The V gene's germline CDR1 is SGDLS and CDR2 YYNGEE. This CDR3 is 16 amino acids long. The CDR3 region has the DNA TGTGCCAGCAGCGTAGCTGACAGGGCGAGGGGTTCACCCCTCCACTTT. Its protein product is CASSVADRARGSPLHF.